A single sample is the source of the 31 T cell receptor beta chains below, sequenced in a study of blood T cell repertoires in COVID-19. Here immunoSEQ multiplex PCR was the method, and the copy in TCRdb shows in-frame clones only, minus some. The table has about 46,000 clones, approximately 85% seen once; the top ten hold roughly a third. Sequenced material: peripheral blood. The receptor set was obtained from a woman of 80 years or more with COVID-19, enrolled during active disease.

J is TRBJ2-3 and V is TRBV4-2, with TRBD2 matching 8 bases. Trimming cost V 0 bases and J 2 bases; bases outside gene matches: 10. Germline V gene lookup returns CDR1 LGHNA and CDR2 YNFKEQ. The CDR3 spans 18 residues. The CDR3 sequence: CASSQERGAYLNTDTQYF. In nucleotides, the CDR3 is TGTGCCAGCAGCCAAGAGCGGGGGGCATACCTAAACACAGATACGCAGTATTTT.

The gene calls are TRBV9 and TRBJ2-7, with D possibly matching TRBD1 (5 bases). Trimming left V 0 bases short and J 2 bases short, with 9 bases between. The CDR3 has 14 amino acids. The germline gives CDR1 SGDLS, CDR2 YYNGEE. CDR3 in amino acids: CASSVGQGTYEQYF. The CDR3 DNA sequence: TGTGCCAGCAGCGTAGGGCAGGGAACCTACGAGCAGTACTTC.

The chain's CDR3 is CATSRGGSVQPQHF. For the CDR3, the DNA is TGTGCCACCAGCAGGGGGGGGTCGGTTCAGCCCCAGCATTTT. The gene calls are TRBV15 and TRBJ1-5; tentative D call: TRBD1 (5 bases). This CDR3 is 14 amino acids long. The germline CDR1 and CDR2 sequences are LNHNV and YYDKDF (reference sequence). Trimming cost V 3 bases and J 6 bases, with 12 bases left between them.

This sequence joins TRBV18 and TRBJ2-7; 9 bases fit TRBD1. The CDR3 is 14 residues long. V dropped 3 bases and J dropped 5; count of bases not matched to a gene: 5. Looked up from germline, CDR1 is KGHSH and CDR2 is LQKENI. The chain's CDR3 is CASSPRTGEDEQYF. DNA for the CDR3: TGTGCCAGCTCACCGCGGACAGGGGAGGACGAGCAGTACTTC. The entire variable domain, with the rest obtained from reference TRBV18 and TRBJ2-7, is as follows: NAGVMQNPRHLVRRRGQEARLRCSPMKGHSHVYWYRQLPEEGLKFMVYLQKENIIDESGMPKERFSAEFPKEGPSILRIQQVVRGDSAAYFCASSPRTGEDEQYFGPGTRLTVT.

This chain joins TRBV20-1 and TRBJ1-4; D not resolved. With 3 bases removed from V and 0 bases from J, the gap between germline ends came to 5 bases. The CDR3 sequence is 13 residues long. Germline CDR1 reads DFQATT; CDR2 reads SNEGSKA (reference sequence). CDR3 amino acids: CSASSATNEKLFF. The CDR3 nucleotides read TGCAGTGCTAGTTCTGCAACTAATGAAAAACTGTTTTTT.

This chain joins TRBV3-1 (or the pseudogene TRBV3-2) and TRBJ1-5; a possible D gene is TRBD1 (6 bases). The V gene lost 1 base and the J gene lost 5 bases, with 12 bases spanning the gap. This CDR3 is 15 amino acids long. CDR1 LGHDT and CDR2 YNNKEL come from the germline V gene (reference sequence). CDR3: CASSQGGQSDQPQHF. The CDR3 coding sequence is TGTGCCAGCAGCCAAGGGGGGCAGAGCGATCAGCCCCAGCATTTT.

The chain employs TRBV6-5 and TRBJ2-1; maybe TRBD1 (5 bases). Between the trimmed V and J ends, which lost 2 bases and 8 bases, there was a span of 13 bases. CDR3 length equals 14 residues. From germline, CDR1 is MNHEY and CDR2 SVGAGI. The CDR3 sequence is CASSYQIGRDEQFF. The CDR3 nucleotides are TGTGCCAGCAGTTACCAAATAGGCAGGGATGAGCAGTTCTTC.

The rearrangement joins TRBV3-1 (or the pseudogene TRBV3-2) to TRBJ1-6; D uncertain. The CDR3 length is 16 residues. The ends were cut back, 4 bases at V and 7 bases at J, with 17 bases in the middle. CDR1 and CDR2 (germline): LGHDT, YNNKEL (reference sequence). CDR3 sequence (DNA): TGTGCCAGCAGCCCCCCGTTGGCAGGAAAGAATTCACCCCTCCACTTT. Its protein product is CASSPPLAGKNSPLHF.

The gene calls are TRBV7-9 and TRBJ2-1; D is perhaps TRBD2 (6 bases). Germline V gene data show CDR1 as SEHNR and CDR2 as FQNEAQ (reference sequence). Trimming removed 5 bases from V and 1 base from J, with 12 bases in between. The CDR3 contains 15 residues. The CDR3 spells CASSTLAVSYNEQFF. The CDR3 region has the DNA TGTGCCAGCAGCACACTAGCCGTGTCCTACAATGAGCAGTTCTTC.

The chain is built from TRBV6-5 and TRBJ2-7, with 9 nucleotides matching TRBD1. V shed 1 base and J 7 bases; nucleotides not matched to a gene: 8. There are 15 residues in the CDR3. CDR1 MNHEY and CDR2 SVGAGI come from the germline V gene. The CDR3 spells CASSYLPGQGREQYF. CDR3 coding DNA: TGTGCCAGCAGTTACTTGCCGGGACAGGGTAGAGAGCAGTACTTC.

This rearrangement joins TRBV5-1 to TRBJ1-4, with TRBD1 identical over 7 bases. This CDR3 spans 14 amino acids. V gave up 3 bases and J gave up 4 bases; unmatched junction bases: 3. Germline V gene data show CDR1 as SGHRS and CDR2 as YFSETQ. This chain's CDR3 is CASSWGQINEKLFF. CDR3 in DNA: TGCGCCAGCAGCTGGGGACAGATTAATGAAAAACTGTTTTTT.

This clone was found a few times. The chain has TRBV2 and TRBJ1-5; D perhaps matches TRBD1 (6 bases). V was trimmed by 6 bases and J by 0 bases, leaving 12 bases between them. Germline lookup yields CDR1 SNHLY and CDR2 FYNNEI. The CDR3 is 15 amino acids. The DNA for the CDR3 is TGTGCCAGCAGGGATGGGACACCTAGCAATCAGCCCCAGCATTTT. Translation: CASRDGTPSNQPQHF.

Concerning this clone: This clone may be a read error of a much larger clone one base away. V gene TRBV5-6 combines with J gene TRBJ2-7; 8 bases fit TRBD1. Germline V CDR1 and CDR2: SGHDT, YYEEEE. J lost 2 bases, V lost 3 bases, and 13 bases had no gene match. The CDR3 runs 17 residues. DNA of the CDR3: TGTGCCAGCAGCTCCTATCGGACAGGGCGGATTACCTACGAGCAGTACTTC. It translates to CASSSYRTGRITYEQYF.

This clone appeared once. J is TRBJ2-6 and V is TRBV19; 8 nucleotides align to TRBD1. The junction had 9 bases not matched to a gene; V was cut back by 9 bases and J by 2 bases. CDR3 size: 16 residues. The germline CDR1 and CDR2 sequences are LNHDA and SQIVND (reference sequence). The CDR3 DNA follows: TGTGCCAGCATTCGGACAGGGCGGACTGGGGCCAACGTCCTGACTTTC. This codes for CASIRTGRTGANVLTF.

This chain connects TRBV4-1 to TRBJ2-7, with a weak D call TRBD1 (6 bases). Germline V gene lookup returns CDR1 MGHRA and CDR2 YSYEKL. The length of the CDR3 is 15 residues. Between the trimmed V and J ends, which lost 1 base and 2 bases, there was a span of 12 bases. The CDR3 coding sequence is TGCGCCAGCAGCCAAGTCGTCAGGGGTACCTACGAGCAGTACTTC. Encoded protein: CASSQVVRGTYEQYF.

This sequence joins TRBV11-2 and TRBJ2-1; D unclear. Trimming removed 5 bases at V and 10 bases at J, with 9 bases between. CDR3 length: 11 amino acids. Germline V lookup: CDR1 SGHAT, CDR2 FQNNGV. The CDR3 protein is CASSPSREQFF. CDR3 in DNA: TGTGCCAGCAGCCCCTCTAGAGAGCAGTTCTTC.

This sequence joins TRBV2 and TRBJ1-6; 8 bases are a match to TRBD1. This CDR3 is 16 amino acids long. Trimming cost V 5 bases and J 7 bases; bases outside gene matches: 10. CDR1 is SNHLY, CDR2 FYNNEI, per germline. CDR3 in DNA: TGTGCCAGCAGTCTATCTCGACAGGGGAGGAATTCACCCCTCCACTTT. Protein product: CASSLSRQGRNSPLHF.

The rearrangement joins TRBV7-3 to TRBJ2-7; D perhaps matches TRBD1 (5 bases). V lost 5 bases to trimming and J lost 3 bases, with 14 bases between them. The CDR3 has 14 residues. Germline lookup yields CDR1 SGHTA and CDR2 FQGTGA. CDR3 loop: CASSERPQGYEQYF. The CDR3 bases are TGTGCCAGCAGCGAGCGTCCTCAGGGCTACGAGCAGTACTTC. Together with reference TRBV7-3 and TRBJ2-7, the CDR3 gives the full variable domain: GAGVSQTPSNKVTEKGKYVELRCDPISGHTALYWYRQSLGQGPEFLIYFQGTGAADDSGLPNDRFFAVRPEGSVSTLKIQRTERGDSAVYLCASSERPQGYEQYFGPGTRLTVT.

The V and J genes are TRBV2 and TRBJ1-6; TRBD1 might be the D (6 bases). This CDR3 comprises 14 residues. Trimming cost V 4 bases and J 4 bases, with 8 bases left between them. From germline, CDR1 is SNHLY and CDR2 FYNNEI. The CDR3 loop is CASSGTAYNSPLHF. CDR3 DNA sequence: TGTGCCAGCAGTGGGACAGCTTATAATTCACCCCTCCACTTT.

The chain employs TRBV5-1 and TRBJ2-7, with D possibly being TRBD2 (5 bases). CDR3 size: 14 residues. CDR1 SGHRS and CDR2 YFSETQ come from the germline V gene. Deletions cut 4 bases from V and 6 bases from J, with 17 bases between. CDR3 sequence reads: CASSPSLRGGEQYF. The CDR3 DNA reads as TGCGCCAGCAGCCCCTCCCTCCGTGGAGGCGAGCAGTACTTC.

A single count supports this clone. The CDR3 spells CASSLGGNEQFF. The CDR3 DNA follows: TGTGCCAGCAGTTTAGGCGGCAATGAGCAGTTCTTC. The genes are TRBV12-3 or TRBV12-4 and TRBJ2-1; D is undetermined. Trimming cost V 1 base and J 6 bases, with 4 bases left between them. The CDR3 extends over 12 amino acids.

CDR3 coding DNA: TGTGCTAGTGGTTTGACAATGGATCAGCCCCAGCATTTT. As protein: CASGLTMDQPQHF. J is TRBJ1-5 and V is TRBV12-5; no clear D gene. In germline, CDR1 is LGHNT, CDR2 FRNRAP. V lost 2 bases and J 5 bases, leaving 7 bases between the germline ends. The CDR3 is 13 residues long.

The V call is TRBV3-1 (or the pseudogene TRBV3-2), the J call TRBJ1-4; no firm D call. Germline V CDR1 and CDR2: LGHDT, YNNKEL (reference sequence). The length of the CDR3 is 12 residues. V lost 4 bases and J lost 6, with 6 bases in between. The CDR3 DNA sequence: TGTGCCAGCAGCCTCCGAGATGAAAAACTGTTTTTT. Translation gives CASSLRDEKLFF.

The chain recombines TRBV7-2 with TRBJ2-3; D is possibly TRBD2 (6 bases). Trimming stripped 3 bases from V and 5 bases from J, with 18 bases between. Germline V gene data show CDR1 as SGHTA and CDR2 as FQGNSA. The CDR3 loop spans 16 amino acids. The CDR3 DNA sequence: TGTGCCAGCAGCTTCGGAGGGTTGGGACTCGGAGATACGCAGTATTTT. This gives the protein CASSFGGLGLGDTQYF.

The chain has TRBV15 and TRBJ2-1; perhaps TRBD1 as D (6 bases). In germline, CDR1 is LNHNV, CDR2 YYDKDF (reference sequence). The CDR3 is 15 residues long. The V end lost 0 bases, the J end lost 5 bases, and 11 bases lay between the germline ends. The CDR3 here is CATSRDYQGNNEQFF. The CDR3 bases are TGTGCCACCAGCAGAGATTACCAGGGGAACAATGAGCAGTTCTTC.

This rearrangement joins TRBV18 to TRBJ2-1; 7 bases fit TRBD2. V dropped 5 bases and J dropped 8; count of bases not matched to a gene: 6. The CDR3 is 13 residues long. Germline V gene data show CDR1 as KGHSH and CDR2 as LQKENI. The CDR3: CASSGTTAHEQFF. CDR3 DNA sequence: TGTGCCAGCTCAGGGACTACGGCACATGAGCAGTTCTTC.

The V and J genes are TRBV4-2 and TRBJ2-5; 12 nucleotides line up with TRBD2. The CDR3 loop spans 18 amino acids. Trimming removed 3 bases from V and 5 bases from J; junction bases left unmatched: 13. The germline gives CDR1 LGHNA, CDR2 YNFKEQ. CDR3 amino acids: CASSHPSGGAAIRETQYF. As DNA, the CDR3 is TGTGCCAGCAGCCATCCTAGCGGGGGGGCCGCGATCCGGGAGACCCAGTACTTC.

The rearrangement joins TRBV4-3 to TRBJ1-1; a weak D match, TRBD1 (6 bases). The CDR3 is 15 residues long. Looked up from germline, CDR1 is LGHNA and CDR2 is YSLEER. Trimming took off 5 bases at V and 0 bases at J, with 13 bases between the two ends. CDR3 protein: CASSTGWRMNTEAFF. The CDR3 DNA reads as TGCGCCAGCAGCACAGGGTGGAGAATGAACACTGAAGCTTTCTTT.

The chain employs TRBV6-5 and TRBJ2-7, with TRBD2 matching 7 bases. The CDR3 covers 15 residues. The trim removed 2 bases at V and 3 bases at J, leaving 7 bases unmatched. CDR1 and CDR2 (germline): MNHEY, SVGAGI. The CDR3 loop reads CASSYGGGAHYEQYF. The CDR3 DNA reads as TGTGCCAGCAGTTACGGCGGGGGAGCCCACTACGAGCAGTACTTC.

The rearrangement joins TRBV13 to TRBJ2-7; 10 bases align to TRBD1. Trimming cost V 2 bases and J 0 bases; bases outside gene matches: 25. The CDR3 has 23 amino acids. Germline CDR1 and CDR2: PRHDT and FYEKMQ (reference sequence). The CDR3 here is CASSLRRDRGVPWLISSSYEQYF. CDR3 DNA sequence: TGTGCCAGCAGCTTACGCCGGGACAGGGGCGTCCCATGGTTAATTAGTAGCTCCTACGAGCAGTACTTC.

The J gene is TRBJ1-2, the V gene TRBV12-3 or TRBV12-4; D possibly corresponds to TRBD1 (6 bases). V shed 0 bases and J shed 8 bases, with 10 bases lying between them. The CDR3 length is 13 residues. This CDR3 is CASSLARGGGYTF. The CDR3 DNA is TGTGCCAGCAGTTTAGCGCGCGGGGGCGGCTACACCTTC.